A selection of T cell receptor beta chains follows, all from one sample in a study of blood T cell repertoires in COVID-19. Repertoires were generated with immunoSEQ multiplex PCR, while TCRdb's copy carries only in-frame clones and drops some. The sample has under 250,000 clones, 80% to 90% seen once. The sample taken for sequencing was peripheral blood. Receptors were obtained from a man aged 80 or over with acute or convalescent COVID-19. CDR3s include the opening cysteine and the closing phenylalanine or tryptophan. Each record gives: CDR3 length, clone size, D gene, V gene, J gene, CDR3 DNA, CDR3 protein. D genes are given only for firm matches. The size of a clone is reported for some rows only, either as once, few or many, or as a class for expanded clones.

14	NA	NA	TRBV3-1/TRBV3-2	TRBJ1-5	TGTGCCAGCAGCCAATTAGGCGGGGATCAGCCCCAGCATTTT	CASSQLGGDQPQHF
17	NA	NA	TRBV19	TRBJ2-6	TGTGCCAGTAGTATAGGGGCAGCTTTCTCTGGGGCCAACGTCCTGACTTTC	CASSIGAAFSGANVLTF
15	NA	NA	TRBV5-1	TRBJ1-1	TGCGCCAGCAGCTCAGGGGCAGGTATGAACACTGAAGCTTTCTTT	CASSSGAGMNTEAFF
16	few	TRBD1	TRBV7-3	TRBJ1-2	TGTGCCAGCAGCTTAACCGGGACAGCAGATTTCTATGGCTACACCTTC	CASSLTGTADFYGYTF
14	NA	NA	TRBV19	TRBJ1-4	TGTGCCAGTAGTATGCGGGGGCATGGTGAAAAACTGTTTTTT	CASSMRGHGEKLFF
15	NA	TRBD1	TRBV5-1	TRBJ1-2	TGCGCCAGCAGGGCGACAGGGGGCCTTAACTATGGCTACACCTTC	CASRATGGLNYGYTF
15	NA	NA	TRBV6-5	TRBJ1-5	TGTGCCAGCAGTCCAACAGGGATTGAGGATCAGCCCCAGCATTTT	CASSPTGIEDQPQHF
17	once	NA	TRBV5-6	TRBJ1-1	TGTGCCAGCAGCTTTCCACAGAACCCGGCCATGAACACTGAAGCTTTCTTT	CASSFPQNPAMNTEAFF
12	NA	NA	TRBV7-2	TRBJ2-5	TGTGCCAGCAGTCGTCCCCAAGAGACCCAGTACTTC	CASSRPQETQYF
16	NA	TRBD2	TRBV4-1	TRBJ2-5	TGCGCCAGCAGCCCTAGCGGGGGGGAAAGGAGGGAGACCCAGTACTTC	CASSPSGGERRETQYF
13	NA	NA	TRBV7-9	TRBJ1-1	TGTGCCAGCAGCGTAGACAGGACGACTGAAGCTTTCTTT	CASSVDRTTEAFF
14	NA	TRBD1	TRBV28	TRBJ1-1	TGTGCCAGCAGTGGTAGGGGGCAGGGCACTGAAGCTTTCTTT	CASSGRGQGTEAFF
15	many	NA	TRBV5-5	TRBJ1-5	TGTGCCAGCAGCTTGGGCAGGGTGAGCAATCAGCCCCAGCATTTT	CASSLGRVSNQPQHF
13	NA	TRBD1	TRBV7-2	TRBJ2-7	TGTGCCAGCACCCGACAGGGGTCCTACGAGCAGTACTTC	CASTRQGSYEQYF
12	once	NA	TRBV7-9	TRBJ1-3	TGTGCCAGCAGCTTAAGCGGAAACACCATATATTTT	CASSLSGNTIYF
13	NA	TRBD1	TRBV29-1	TRBJ1-2	TGCAGCGCTAAGACAGGGGCCCTCTATGGCTACACCTTC	CSAKTGALYGYTF
14	NA	NA	TRBV9	TRBJ1-1	TGTGCCAGCAGCGTAGGTATTTCGGGCACTGAAGCTTTCTTT	CASSVGISGTEAFF
14	NA	NA	TRBV7-9	TRBJ1-6	TGTGCCAGCAGCTTACAGGGTAACAATTCACCCCTCCACTTT	CASSLQGNNSPLHF
16	NA	TRBD2	TRBV19	TRBJ2-5	TGTGCCACCAGAGGGGTAGCGGGGGGGCCGTCAGAGACCCAGTACTTC	CATRGVAGGPSETQYF
13	NA	TRBD1	TRBV4-3	TRBJ2-1	TGCGCCAGCAGCAAACAGGGGGGCGATGAGCAGTTCTTC	CASSKQGGDEQFF
17	NA	TRBD1	TRBV7-3	TRBJ1-3	TGTGCCAGCAGCTCAATACAGGGGGTCCTCTCTGGAAACACCATATATTTT	CASSSIQGVLSGNTIYF
14	NA	NA	TRBV22-1	TRBJ2-7	TGTCCTGGGAGCGCGTGGACAGACTCCTACGAGCAGTACTTC	CPGSAWTDSYEQYF
13	NA	TRBD2	TRBV3-1/TRBV3-2	TRBJ2-3	TGTGCCAGCCTACTAGCGGGGTCAGATACGCAGTATTTT	CASLLAGSDTQYF
14	few	NA	TRBV7-2	TRBJ1-6	TGTGCCAGCAGCTTAGACGGCAGGGCTTCACCCCTCCACTTT	CASSLDGRASPLHF
13	NA	NA	TRBV18	TRBJ1-5	TGTGCCAGCTCTCGGGAGTTAGGTCAGCCCCAGCATTTT	CASSRELGQPQHF
15	NA	TRBD2	TRBV11-2	TRBJ2-1	TGTGCCAGCAGCTTAGTTAGCGGGAGGGCGAATGAGCAGTTCTTC	CASSLVSGRANEQFF
14	once	TRBD1	TRBV12-5	TRBJ1-1	TGTGCTAGTGGGGGGGACAGGGGAAACACTGAAGCTTTCTTT	CASGGDRGNTEAFF
14	NA	NA	TRBV5-4	TRBJ1-1	TGTGCCAGCAGCTTGTCTCAGATCAGGACTGAAGCTTTCTTT	CASSLSQIRTEAFF
16	NA	NA	TRBV18	TRBJ1-1	TGTGCCAGCTCACCACGGGACGCAGGGGACGGGACTGAAGCTTTCTTT	CASSPRDAGDGTEAFF
15	NA	TRBD1	TRBV6-6	TRBJ1-6	TGTGCCAGCAGTTACCGGGACAGGGGAGATTCACCCCTCCACTTT	CASSYRDRGDSPLHF
14	NA	TRBD1	TRBV5-1	TRBJ1-1	TGCGCCAGCAGCGGGACAGGGGGGTACACTGAAGCTTTCTTT	CASSGTGGYTEAFF
16	NA	TRBD1	TRBV7-9	TRBJ1-3	TGTGCCAGCAGCTTATTCCGGACAGGTACAGGAAACACCATATATTTT	CASSLFRTGTGNTIYF
16	few	TRBD1	TRBV28	TRBJ1-2	TGTGCCAGCAGTTTATACGGGACAGAGGACAACTATGGCTACACCTTC	CASSLYGTEDNYGYTF
13	NA	TRBD1	TRBV5-6	TRBJ1-5	TGTGCCAGCAGCAGGGGGCGATTTCAGCCCCAGCATTTT	CASSRGRFQPQHF
13	NA	NA	TRBV5-1	TRBJ1-5	TGCGCCAGCAGCTTGGACCTAGGACAGCCCCAGCATTTT	CASSLDLGQPQHF
13	few	TRBD2	TRBV19	TRBJ2-7	TGTGCCAGTAGTAAGGGACTAACCTACGAGCAGTACTTC	CASSKGLTYEQYF
18	once	TRBD2	TRBV6-2/TRBV6-3	TRBJ2-7	TGTGCCAGCAGTTCGACTAGCGGGAGCGGGGGAAAATCCTACGAGCAGTACTTC	CASSSTSGSGGKSYEQYF
12	few	NA	TRBV19	TRBJ1-2	TGTGCCAGTAGTATTGAGGAATTTGGCTACACCTTC	CASSIEEFGYTF
13	NA	NA	TRBV12-3/TRBV12-4	TRBJ1-1	TGTGCCAGCAGTTTCTCCCTGAACACTGAAGCTTTCTTT	CASSFSLNTEAFF
12	NA	NA	TRBV14	TRBJ2-5	TGTGCCAGCAGCCGGCAGGGAGAGACCCAGTACTTC	CASSRQGETQYF
18	NA	TRBD2	TRBV27	TRBJ2-1	TGTGCCAGCAGACCTGGGGTAGCGGGGGGAACGTCCTACAATGAGCAGTTCTTC	CASRPGVAGGTSYNEQFF
14	few	TRBD1	TRBV28	TRBJ1-2	TGTGCCAGCACACAAACCGACAGGGCTCAAGGCTACACCTTC	CASTQTDRAQGYTF